Sequencing of this T cell receptor (beta chain) was carried out in a study of blood T cell repertoires in COVID-19. Study-level information: T cells, B-cell-depleted T cells, or PBMCs provided the cDNA or gDNA that served as material.

V was trimmed by 3 bases and J by 5 bases, leaving 10 bases between them. The CDR3 consists of 14 residues. From germline, CDR1 is LNHDA and CDR2 SQIVND (reference sequence). Study processing details: The authors estimated nucleated cell counts from reference gene primer amplification. Sequenced by immunoSEQ multiplex PCR; TCRdb stores in-frame clones only, minus some. V and J calls and clone size are as listed in that table; D and trimming were resolved from the DNA. The sample lists fewer than 150,000 clones, roughly four fifths occurring once. The chain couples TRBV19 to TRBJ1-4; tentative D call: TRBD1 (6 bases). This receptor was taken from a woman older than 75 with acute or convalescent COVID-19. The sample consisted of peripheral blood. CDR3 in amino acids: CASSMRGTNEKLFF. CDR3 bases: TGTGCCAGTAGTATGCGGGGGACAAATGAAAAACTGTTTTTT.